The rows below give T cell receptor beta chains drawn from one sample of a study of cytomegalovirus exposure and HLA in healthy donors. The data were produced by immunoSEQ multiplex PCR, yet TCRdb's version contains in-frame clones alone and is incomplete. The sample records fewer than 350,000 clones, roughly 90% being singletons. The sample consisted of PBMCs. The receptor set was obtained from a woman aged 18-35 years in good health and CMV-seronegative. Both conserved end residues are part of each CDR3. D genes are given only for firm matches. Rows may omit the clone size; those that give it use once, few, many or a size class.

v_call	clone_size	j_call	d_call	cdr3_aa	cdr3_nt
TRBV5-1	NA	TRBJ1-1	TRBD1	CASSSRTGAYGEAFF	TGCGCCAGCAGCTCAAGGACAGGCGCTTATGGTGAAGCTTTCTTT
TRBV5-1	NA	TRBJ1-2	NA	CASSEADYGYTF	TGCGCCAGCAGTGAAGCTGACTATGGCTACACCTTC
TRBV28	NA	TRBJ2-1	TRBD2	CASSIPGGALVSNEQFF	TGTGCCAGCAGCATCCCCGGGGGGGCACTCGTTAGCAATGAGCAGTTCTTC
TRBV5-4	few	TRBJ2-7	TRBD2	CASSPTSGGYEQYF	TGTGCCAGCAGCCCGACTAGCGGGGGGTACGAGCAGTACTTC
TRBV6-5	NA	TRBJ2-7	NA	CASSRQAGYEQYF	TGTGCCAGCAGCCGGCAGGCCGGCTACGAGCAGTACTTC
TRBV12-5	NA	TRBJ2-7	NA	CASGAAYEQYF	TGTGCTAGTGGGGCCGCCTACGAGCAGTACTTC
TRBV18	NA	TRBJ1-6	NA	CASSPLRGSDSPLHF	TGTGCCAGCTCCCCGCTTAGGGGCAGCGATTCACCCCTCCACTTT
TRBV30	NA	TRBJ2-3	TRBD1	CAWDGGQGRLRGYTQYF	TGTGCCTGGGATGGGGGACAGGGGAGGCTGCGAGGGTATACGCAGTATTTT
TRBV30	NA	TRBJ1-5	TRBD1	CAWSTSTGGSGYEPQHF	TGTGCCTGGAGTACCTCTACAGGGGGTAGTGGGTATGAGCCCCAGCATTTT
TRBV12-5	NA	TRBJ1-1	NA	CASGLVVTGGLMNTEAFF	TGTGCTAGTGGTTTGGTAGTGACGGGGGGGCTCATGAACACTGAAGCTTTCTTT